These 5 T cell receptor beta chains share one sample of origin, sequenced in a study of OX40 agonist ivuxolimab in advanced cancers. Libraries were prepared by immunoSEQ multiplex PCR; TCRdb keeps only in-frame clonotypes and omits some of them. Found here are fewer than 40,000 clones, around 90% of them singletons; the top ten hold 0.8% to 1%. Material: CD4+ or CD8+ T cells sorted from blood, obtained in a trial of the OX40 agonist ivuxolimab. Receptors were obtained from an adult with an advanced solid tumor such as melanoma, head and neck, liver or kidney cancer.

This rearrangement joins TRBV4-2 to TRBJ1-2, with 8 bases that match TRBD1. Per the germline V gene, CDR1 is LGHNA and CDR2 is YNFKEQ. This CDR3 has 15 amino acids. V was pared by 0 bases and J by 4 bases, with 4 bases of the junction left unmatched. CDR3 sequence: CASSQDGQGAYGYTF. The CDR3 DNA reads as TGTGCCAGCAGCCAAGACGGTCAGGGGGCCTATGGCTACACCTTC.

This chain connects TRBV19 to TRBJ1-2; D is unresolved. The length of the CDR3 is 14 residues. Per germline, CDR1 LNHDA and CDR2 SQIVND (reference sequence). V lost 2 bases and J 0 bases, leaving 7 bases between the germline ends. The DNA of the CDR3 is TGTGCCAGTAGTATACTATCAGCTAACTATGGCTACACCTTC. It yields the protein CASSILSANYGYTF.

The chain combines TRBV7-8 with TRBJ1-6; possible D gene TRBD1, 5 bases. Germline CDR1 is SGHVS and CDR2 is FQNEAQ. This CDR3 contains 13 residues. V dropped 5 bases and J dropped 11 bases, with 13 bases sitting between them. The CDR3: CASSVDQGTPLHF. CDR3 coding DNA: TGTGCCAGCAGCGTGGATCAGGGAACACCCCTCCACTTT.

This clone was recorded once. The chain recombines TRBV28 with TRBJ1-5; 10 nucleotides match TRBD1. The CDR3 length is 17 residues. The V and J ends lost 6 bases and 3 bases, in that order; junction bases with no gene match: 11. Germline lookup yields CDR1 MDHEN and CDR2 SYDVKM. The CDR3 spells CASSRTGGPIDNQPQHF. DNA of the CDR3: TGTGCCAGCAGCCGGACAGGGGGACCGATCGACAATCAGCCCCAGCATTTT.

The chain has TRBV19 and TRBJ2-1; 8 bases fit TRBD2. Trimming removed 0 bases from V and 8 bases from J; junction bases left unmatched: 9. Looked up from germline, CDR1 is LNHDA and CDR2 is SQIVND (reference sequence). This CDR3 is built from 16 residues. The DNA for the CDR3 is TGTGCCAGTAGTATAGATCTAAGCGGGAGCGGATATGAGCAGTTCTTC. Its translation is CASSIDLSGSGYEQFF.